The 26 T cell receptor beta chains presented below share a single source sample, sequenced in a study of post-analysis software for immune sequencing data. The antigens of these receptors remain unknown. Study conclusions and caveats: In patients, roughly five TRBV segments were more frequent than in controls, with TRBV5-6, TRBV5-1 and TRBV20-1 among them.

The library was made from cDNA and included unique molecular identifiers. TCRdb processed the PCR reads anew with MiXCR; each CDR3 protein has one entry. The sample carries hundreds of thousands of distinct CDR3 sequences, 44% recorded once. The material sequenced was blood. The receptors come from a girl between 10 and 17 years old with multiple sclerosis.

CDR3 amino acids: CATSRPTSYEQYF. The CDR3 DNA follows: TGTGCCACCAGCAGACCGACTAGTTACGAGCAGTACTTC. J is TRBJ2-7 and V is TRBV15; D may be TRBD2 (6 bases). V was pared by 2 bases and J by 4 bases, with 9 bases between. The CDR3 is 13 amino acids. CDR1 and CDR2 (germline): LNHNV, YYDKDF (reference sequence). The whole variable domain, filled in from reference TRBV15 and TRBJ2-7, reads DAMVIQNPRYQVTQFGKPVTLSCSQTLNHNVMYWYQQKSSQAPKLLFHYYDKDFNNEADTPDNFQSRRPNTSFCFLDIRSPGLGDTAMYLCATSRPTSYEQYFGPGTRLTVT.

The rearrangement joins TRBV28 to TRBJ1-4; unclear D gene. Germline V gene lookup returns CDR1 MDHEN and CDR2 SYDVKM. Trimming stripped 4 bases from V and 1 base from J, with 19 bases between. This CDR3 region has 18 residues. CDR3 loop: CASSYRPRWLRTNEKLFF. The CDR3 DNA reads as TGTGCCAGCAGTTACCGACCGAGATGGTTAAGAACTAATGAAAAACTGTTTTTT.

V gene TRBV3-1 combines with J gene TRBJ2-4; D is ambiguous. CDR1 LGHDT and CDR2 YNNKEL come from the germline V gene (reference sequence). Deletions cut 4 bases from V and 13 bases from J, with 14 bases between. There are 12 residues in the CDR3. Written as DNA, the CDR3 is TGTGCCAGCAGCCGATCTAGTGAAGAGCAGTACTTC. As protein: CASSRSSEEQYF.

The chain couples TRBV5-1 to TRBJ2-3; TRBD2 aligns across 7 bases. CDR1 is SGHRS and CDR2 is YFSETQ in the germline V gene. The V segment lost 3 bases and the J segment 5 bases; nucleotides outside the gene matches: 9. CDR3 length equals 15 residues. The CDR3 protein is CASSSGLRNGDTQYF. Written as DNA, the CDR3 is TGCGCCAGCAGCTCGGGACTACGCAACGGAGATACGCAGTATTTT.

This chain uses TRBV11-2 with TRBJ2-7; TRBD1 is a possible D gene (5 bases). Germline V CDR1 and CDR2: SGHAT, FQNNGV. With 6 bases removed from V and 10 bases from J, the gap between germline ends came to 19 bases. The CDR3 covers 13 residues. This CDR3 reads CASRFTRQKEQYF. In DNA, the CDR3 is TGTGCCAGCAGGTTCACTCGACAGAAGGAACAGTACTTC.

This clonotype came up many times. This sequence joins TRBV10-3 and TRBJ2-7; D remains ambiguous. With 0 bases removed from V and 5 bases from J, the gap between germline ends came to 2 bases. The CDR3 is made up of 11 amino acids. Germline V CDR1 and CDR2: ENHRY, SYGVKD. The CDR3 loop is CAISESDEQYF. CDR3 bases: TGTGCCATCAGTGAGTCGGACGAGCAGTACTTC.

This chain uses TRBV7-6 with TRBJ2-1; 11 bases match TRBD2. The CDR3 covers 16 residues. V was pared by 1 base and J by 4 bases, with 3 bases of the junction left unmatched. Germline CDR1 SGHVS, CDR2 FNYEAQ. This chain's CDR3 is CASSLDSGRGYNEQFF. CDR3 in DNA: TGTGCCAGCAGCTTAGATAGCGGGAGGGGTTACAATGAGCAGTTCTTC.

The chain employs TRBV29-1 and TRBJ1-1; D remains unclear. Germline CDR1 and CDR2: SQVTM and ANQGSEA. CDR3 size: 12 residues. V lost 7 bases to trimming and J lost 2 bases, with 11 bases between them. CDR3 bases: TGCAGCGGGAGGGATCACAACACTGAAGCTTTCTTT. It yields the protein CSGRDHNTEAFF.

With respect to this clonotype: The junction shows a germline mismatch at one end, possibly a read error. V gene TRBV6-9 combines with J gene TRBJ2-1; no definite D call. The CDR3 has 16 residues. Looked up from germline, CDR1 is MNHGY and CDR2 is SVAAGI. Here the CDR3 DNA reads TGTGCCAGCAGTTATTCCCCCTCCCGCTCCTACAATGATCAGTTCTTC. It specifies CASSYSPSRSYNDQFF.

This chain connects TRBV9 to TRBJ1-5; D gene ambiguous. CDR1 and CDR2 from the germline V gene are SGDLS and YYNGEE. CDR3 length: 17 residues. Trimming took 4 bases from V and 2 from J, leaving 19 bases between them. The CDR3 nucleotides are TGTGCCAGCAGCCGTCCTGGGGTTCCGAACGGCAATCAGCCCCAGCATTTT. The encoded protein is CASSRPGVPNGNQPQHF.

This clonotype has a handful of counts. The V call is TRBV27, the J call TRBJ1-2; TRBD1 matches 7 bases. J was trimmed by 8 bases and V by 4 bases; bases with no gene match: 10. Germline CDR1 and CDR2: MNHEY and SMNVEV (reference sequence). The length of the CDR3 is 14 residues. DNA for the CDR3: TGTGCCAGCAGTTCTCGACAGGGATTAGGCGGCTACACCTTC. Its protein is CASSSRQGLGGYTF.

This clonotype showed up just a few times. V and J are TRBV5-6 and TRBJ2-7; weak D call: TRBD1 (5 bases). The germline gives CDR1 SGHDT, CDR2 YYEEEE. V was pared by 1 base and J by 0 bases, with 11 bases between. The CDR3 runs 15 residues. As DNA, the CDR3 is TGTGCCAGCAGCTTGTGGGGCTGGAGCTCCTACGAGCAGTACTTC. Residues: CASSLWGWSSYEQYF.

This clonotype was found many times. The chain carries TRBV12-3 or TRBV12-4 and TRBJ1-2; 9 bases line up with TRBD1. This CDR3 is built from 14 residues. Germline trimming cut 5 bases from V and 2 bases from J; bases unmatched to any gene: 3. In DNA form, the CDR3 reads TGTGCCAGCAGTCTCGGGACAGGGAACTATGGCTACACCTTC. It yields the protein CASSLGTGNYGYTF.

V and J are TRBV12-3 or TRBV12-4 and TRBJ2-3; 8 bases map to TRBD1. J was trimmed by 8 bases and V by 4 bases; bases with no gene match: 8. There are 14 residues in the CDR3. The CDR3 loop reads CASSSGTGGRTQYF. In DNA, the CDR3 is TGTGCCAGCAGTTCGGGGACAGGAGGACGTACGCAGTATTTT.

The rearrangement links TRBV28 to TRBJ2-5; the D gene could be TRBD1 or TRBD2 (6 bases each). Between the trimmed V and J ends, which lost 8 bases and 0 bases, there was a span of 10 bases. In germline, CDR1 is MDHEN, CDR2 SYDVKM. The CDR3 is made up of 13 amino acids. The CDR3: CASDRGHQETQYF. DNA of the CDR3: TGTGCCAGCGATCGGGGGCACCAAGAGACCCAGTACTTC.

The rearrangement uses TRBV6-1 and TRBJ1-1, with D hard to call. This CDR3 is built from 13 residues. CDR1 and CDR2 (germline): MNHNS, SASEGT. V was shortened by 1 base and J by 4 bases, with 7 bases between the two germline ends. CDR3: CASSEGMGTEAFF. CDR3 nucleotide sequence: TGTGCCAGCAGTGAAGGGATGGGCACTGAAGCTTTCTTT.

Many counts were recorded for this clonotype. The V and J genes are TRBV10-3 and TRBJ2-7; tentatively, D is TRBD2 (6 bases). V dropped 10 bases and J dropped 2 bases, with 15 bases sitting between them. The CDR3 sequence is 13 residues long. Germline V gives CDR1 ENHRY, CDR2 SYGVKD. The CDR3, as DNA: TGTGCCACCGCCGGGACGGGGGCCTACGAGCAGTACTTC. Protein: CATAGTGAYEQYF.

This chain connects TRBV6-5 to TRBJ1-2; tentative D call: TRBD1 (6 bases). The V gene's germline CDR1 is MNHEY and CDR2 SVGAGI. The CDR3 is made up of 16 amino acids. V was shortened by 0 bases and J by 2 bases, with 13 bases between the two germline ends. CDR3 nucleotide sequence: TGTGCCAGCAGTTACTCGAGCTATCAGGGGAACTATGGCTACACCTTC. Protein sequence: CASSYSSYQGNYGYTF.

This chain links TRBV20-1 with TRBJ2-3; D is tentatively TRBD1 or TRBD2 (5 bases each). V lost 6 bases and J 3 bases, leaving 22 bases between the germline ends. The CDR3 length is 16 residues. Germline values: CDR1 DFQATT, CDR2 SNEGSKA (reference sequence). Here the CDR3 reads CSAPPRGREQTDTQYF. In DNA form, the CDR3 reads TGCAGTGCACCACCCCGGGGCAGGGAGCAGACAGATACGCAGTATTTT.

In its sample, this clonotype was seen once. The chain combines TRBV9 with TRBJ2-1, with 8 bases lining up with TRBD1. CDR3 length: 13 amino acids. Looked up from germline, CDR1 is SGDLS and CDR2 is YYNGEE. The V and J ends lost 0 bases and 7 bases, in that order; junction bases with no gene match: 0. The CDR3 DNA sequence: TGTGCCAGCAGCGTAGACAGGGGGAATGAGCAGTTCTTC. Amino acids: CASSVDRGNEQFF.

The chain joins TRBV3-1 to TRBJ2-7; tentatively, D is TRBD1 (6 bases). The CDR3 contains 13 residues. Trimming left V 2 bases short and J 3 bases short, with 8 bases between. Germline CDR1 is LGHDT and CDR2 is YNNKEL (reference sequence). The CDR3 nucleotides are TGTGCCAGCAGCCAAAGGGGGAACTACGAGCAGTACTTC. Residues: CASSQRGNYEQYF.

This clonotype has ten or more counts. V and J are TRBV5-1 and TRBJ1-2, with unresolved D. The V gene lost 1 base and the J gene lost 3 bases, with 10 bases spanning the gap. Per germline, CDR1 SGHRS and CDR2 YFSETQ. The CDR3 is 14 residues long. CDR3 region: CASSLLTPDYGYTF. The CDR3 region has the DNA TGCGCCAGCAGCTTGCTGACCCCGGACTATGGCTACACCTTC.

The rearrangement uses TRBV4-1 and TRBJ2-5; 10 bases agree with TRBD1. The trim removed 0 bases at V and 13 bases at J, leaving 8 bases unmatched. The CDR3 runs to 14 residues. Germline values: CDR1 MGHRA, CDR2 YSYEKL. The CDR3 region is CASSQDKSRDRGYF. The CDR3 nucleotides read TGCGCCAGCAGCCAAGATAAGTCCCGGGACAGGGGGTACTTC.

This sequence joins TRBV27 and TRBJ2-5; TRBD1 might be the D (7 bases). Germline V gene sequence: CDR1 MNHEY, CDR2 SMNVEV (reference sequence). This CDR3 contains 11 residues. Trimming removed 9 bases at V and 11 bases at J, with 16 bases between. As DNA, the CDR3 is TGTGCCAGTCATGACTCAGGGGGGCAGTACTTC. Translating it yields CASHDSGGQYF.

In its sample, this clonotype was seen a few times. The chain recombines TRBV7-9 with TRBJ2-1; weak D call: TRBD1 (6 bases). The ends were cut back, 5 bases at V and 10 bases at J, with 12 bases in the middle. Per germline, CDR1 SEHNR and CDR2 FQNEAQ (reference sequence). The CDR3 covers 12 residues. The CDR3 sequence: CASSRRQEEQFF. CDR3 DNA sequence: TGTGCCAGCAGCCGACGACAGGAAGAGCAGTTCTTC.

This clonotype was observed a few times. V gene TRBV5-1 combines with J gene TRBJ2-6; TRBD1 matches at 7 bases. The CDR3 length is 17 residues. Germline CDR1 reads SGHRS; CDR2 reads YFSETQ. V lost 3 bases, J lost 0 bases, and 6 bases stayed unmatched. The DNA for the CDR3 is TGCGCCAGCAGCTCGGGACAGCCCCGCTCTGGGGCCAACGTCCTGACTTTC. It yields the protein CASSSGQPRSGANVLTF.